This T cell receptor (beta chain) was recorded in a study of glioma-infiltrating T cells after dendritic cell vaccination (dated by TCRdb to the mid-2010s). About the study as a whole: Of the approximately 15 glioblastoma patients in the cohort, all drawn from Phase I and II dendritic cell vaccination trials, 9 were newly diagnosed and 6 had recurrent disease. Survival after dendritic cell vaccination was correlated with TCR sequencing metrics such as TIL content and the overlap between tumor and blood repertoires. Autologous tumor lysate-pulsed dendritic cell vaccination was administered to the patients between the early 2000s and the early 2010s. The vaccine was prepared from monocyte-derived dendritic cells that were cultured for seven days with IL-4 and GM-CSF and then pulsed overnight with autologous tumor lysate. In glioblastoma patients vaccinated with dendritic cells, deep sequencing of TCR beta CDR3 regions served to measure the amount of tumor-infiltrating lymphocytes and to compare repertoires between tumor and blood. Each patient was given three intradermal dendritic cell vaccine injections, spaced two weeks apart, in the arm below the axilla. General study outcomes and caveats: The cohort was small and heterogeneous, only a few patients had full blood and tumor sets, and even fewer had initial-recurrent tumor pairs. The response model built on TCR overlap across three groups was characterized as speculative, with prospective validation still needed. After dendritic cell vaccination, a higher estimated pretreatment TIL content predicted longer time to progression and longer overall survival. TCR clonality showed no direct relationship with survival, which suggests that a diverse polyclonal response may matter.

Patients were selected for having adequate residual fresh-frozen tumor tissue and more than two years of available survival data. Molecular status otherwise varied across the glioblastoma patients, but none of them carried an isocitrate dehydrogenase mutation. PBMC collection took place before vaccination, two weeks after the third vaccination, and at tumor progression if progression occurred. Genomic DNA was extracted with the Qiagen DNeasy Blood extraction Kit. Using the immunoSEQ assay, TCRB CDR3 regions were amplified from approximately 2.1 micrograms of genomic DNA, or from all available DNA when less than that was on hand. Multiplex PCR used 60 forward primers for TCR V beta segments and 13 reverse primers for J beta segments. To estimate the number of reads per starting template, synthetic control templates were added to each sample at limiting dilution. Sequencing produced 87 bp reads on the Illumina HiSeq System. The published analysis was carried out like this. PCR and sequencing errors were removed by a nearest neighbor algorithm that merged closely related sequences. TCR overlap was defined as the percentage of unique tumor TCR beta sequences that were also found in the peripheral blood of the same patient. TCRdb re-hosts the immuneACCESS table, in-frame sequences only. Its copies lack some clones; in the studies checked, an unresolved V gene accounts for under half of them, and the cause for the rest is not known. V, J and clone size are taken as reported in that table, and D and trimming were inferred from the DNA itself. Counted in this sample were roughly 68,000 clones; around 83% of them appeared once. The ten largest account for more than 8% of the sample.

For CDR1 and CDR2, the germline V gene (reference sequence) lists SEHNR and FQNEAQ. Cut back by 1 base and 5 bases, the V and J ends lie 8 bases apart. Reading from cysteine to phenylalanine, the CDR3 counts 13 amino acids. Only the CDR3 DNA is retained, 39 bases long and in frame from the first base. As concerns this clone: Its antigen specificity is not known. Nothing much larger sits one base from this clone, and base qualities are not available.

The starting material was blood, obtained before dendritic cell vaccination. In this chain, TRBV7-9 is recombined with TRBJ1-1; TRBD1 is a possible D gene, resting on 5 matching bases. The source is a human donor with glioblastoma. CDR3 loop: CASSLGGRTEAFF. The DNA is as follows: TGTGCCAGCAGCTTAGGGGGCAGGACTGAAGCTTTCTTT.